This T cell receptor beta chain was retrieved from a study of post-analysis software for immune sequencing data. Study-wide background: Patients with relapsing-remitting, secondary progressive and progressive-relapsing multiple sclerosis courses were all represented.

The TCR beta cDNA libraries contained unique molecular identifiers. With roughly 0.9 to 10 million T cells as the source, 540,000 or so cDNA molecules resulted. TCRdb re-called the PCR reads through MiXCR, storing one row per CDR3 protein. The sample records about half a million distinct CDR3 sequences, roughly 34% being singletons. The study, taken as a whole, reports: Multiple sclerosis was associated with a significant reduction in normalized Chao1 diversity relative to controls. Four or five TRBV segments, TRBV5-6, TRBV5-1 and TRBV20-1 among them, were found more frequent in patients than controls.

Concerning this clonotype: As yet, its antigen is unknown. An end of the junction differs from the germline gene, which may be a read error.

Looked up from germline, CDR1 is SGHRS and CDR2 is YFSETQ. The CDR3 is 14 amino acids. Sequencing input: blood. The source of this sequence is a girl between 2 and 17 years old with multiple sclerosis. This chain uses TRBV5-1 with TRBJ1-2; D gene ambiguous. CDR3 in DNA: TGTGCCAGCAGCTTGGCGGGCGGAACCTATGGCTACACCTTC. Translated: CASSLAGGTYGYTF.